A single sample gave rise to the 10 T cell receptor beta chains below, sequenced in a study of read filtering for tumor transcriptome and immune sequencing. Molecular barcoded adaptors covering alpha/delta and beta/gamma chains were used on 400 ng RNA. TCRdb reprocessed the reads via MiXCR and lists one record per CDR3 protein. The sample shows about 58,000 distinct CDR3 sequences, around 12% of them seen only once. The sample comprised a population of CD138-negative cells sorted from bone marrow. These receptors all come from a donor at least 40 years old with multiple myeloma.

Notes on this clonotype: A much larger clone lies one base from this, so it may be a read error. The chain links TRBV6-5 to TRBJ2-7; D is unclear. Germline lookup yields CDR1 MNHEY and CDR2 SVGAGI. V was shortened by 6 bases and J by 2 bases, with 11 bases between the two germline ends. The CDR3 spans 13 residues. The CDR3 DNA reads TGTGCCAGCAGATTCACTGCGACCTACGAGCAGTACTTC. Translated, it gives CASRFTATYEQYF.

This clonotype was observed a few times. The CDR3: CASSPVAGVPETQYF. The CDR3 coding sequence is TGTGCCAGCTCACCAGTCGCGGGGGTACCAGAGACCCAGTACTTC. This chain links TRBV18 with TRBJ2-5; 7 bases map to TRBD2. The trim removed 2 bases at V and 4 bases at J, leaving 7 bases unmatched. Germline V gives CDR1 KGHSH, CDR2 LQKENI. This CDR3 region has 15 residues. The full variable domain, in which reference TRBV18 and TRBJ2-5 provide the parts outside the CDR3, is NAGVMQNPRHLVRRRGQEARLRCSPMKGHSHVYWYRQLPEEGLKFMVYLQKENIIDESGMPKERFSAEFPKEGPSILRIQQVVRGDSAAYFCASSPVAGVPETQYFGPGTRLLVL.

This clonotype has ten or more counts. The chain joins TRBV19 to TRBJ2-2; no firm D call. Germline CDR1 is LNHDA and CDR2 is SQIVND (reference sequence). The CDR3 loop spans 14 amino acids. V shed 3 bases and J shed 3 bases, with 8 bases lying between them. The CDR3 DNA sequence: TGTGCCAGTAGTATGGGTCGGGACACCGGGGAGCTGTTTTTT. The encoded protein is CASSMGRDTGELFF.

This clonotype has a count of ten or more. The CDR3, as DNA: TGTGCCAGCAGCGGGGGCGGGACTAGCGGATACAATGAGCAGTTCTTC. It encodes CASSGGGTSGYNEQFF. The chain employs TRBV9 and TRBJ2-1, with 11 bases fitting TRBD2. This CDR3 has 16 residues. V trimming: 3 bases; J trimming: 4 bases; junction bases outside the gene matches: 6. The germline CDR1 and CDR2 sequences are SGDLS and YYNGEE.

This clonotype was counted ten times or more. V is TRBV20-1 and J is TRBJ2-3; D call uncertain. CDR1 is DFQATT, CDR2 SNEGSKA, per germline (reference sequence). This CDR3 is 14 amino acids long. V lost 3 bases and J 3 bases, leaving 13 bases between the germline ends. The CDR3 spells CSASFSDRTDTQYF. DNA for the CDR3: TGCAGTGCTAGCTTCTCCGATCGGACAGATACGCAGTATTTT.

This clonotype appeared many times. The V call is TRBV5-1, the J call TRBJ1-5; TRBD1 matches 8 bases. The CDR3 is 14 residues long. J lost 3 bases, V lost 4 bases, and 3 bases had no gene match. The germline gives CDR1 SGHRS, CDR2 YFSETQ. CDR3 amino acids: CASSPTGDNQPQHF. CDR3 in DNA: TGCGCCAGCAGCCCGACAGGGGACAATCAGCCCCAGCATTTT.

The chain has TRBV9 and TRBJ1-4, with D unresolved. Trimming shortened V by 0 bases and J by 5 bases, and 11 bases separated the two germline ends. The length of the CDR3 is 15 residues. Germline V gene sequence: CDR1 SGDLS, CDR2 YYNGEE. For the CDR3, the DNA is TGTGCCAGCAGCGTAGTACCGGACGGAAATGAAAAACTGTTTTTT. As protein: CASSVVPDGNEKLFF.

The chain recombines TRBV28 with TRBJ1-1; 12 bases agree with TRBD1. The CDR3 spans 14 residues. Trimming at V came to 6 bases and at J to 6 bases, leaving 5 bases not matched to a gene. Germline values: CDR1 MDHEN, CDR2 SYDVKM. The CDR3 bases are TGTGCCAGCAGGGGACAGGGGGCCATCGCTGAAGCTTTCTTT. It encodes CASRGQGAIAEAFF.

The chain employs TRBV2 and TRBJ2-5; possibly TRBD2 for D (7 bases). Germline V gene data show CDR1 as SNHLY and CDR2 as FYNNEI. Trimming pared 4 bases from V and 3 bases from J, leaving 12 bases between. CDR3 length: 14 amino acids. The CDR3, as DNA: TGTGCCAGCAGTGCGGACAGCGGGAAAGAGACCCAGTACTTC. It translates to CASSADSGKETQYF.

This clonotype was seen a single time. A much larger clone lies one base from this, so it may be a read error. The chain couples TRBV12-3 or TRBV12-4 to TRBJ2-2, with D possibly called TRBD1 or TRBD2 (5 bases each). Between the trimmed V and J ends, which lost 11 bases and 5 bases, there was a span of 21 bases. The CDR3 length is 15 residues. CDR3 DNA sequence: TGTGCCGATTCTCTCGGGGCAGGTCCAACCGGGGAGCTGTTTTTT. Amino acids: CADSLGAGPTGELFF.